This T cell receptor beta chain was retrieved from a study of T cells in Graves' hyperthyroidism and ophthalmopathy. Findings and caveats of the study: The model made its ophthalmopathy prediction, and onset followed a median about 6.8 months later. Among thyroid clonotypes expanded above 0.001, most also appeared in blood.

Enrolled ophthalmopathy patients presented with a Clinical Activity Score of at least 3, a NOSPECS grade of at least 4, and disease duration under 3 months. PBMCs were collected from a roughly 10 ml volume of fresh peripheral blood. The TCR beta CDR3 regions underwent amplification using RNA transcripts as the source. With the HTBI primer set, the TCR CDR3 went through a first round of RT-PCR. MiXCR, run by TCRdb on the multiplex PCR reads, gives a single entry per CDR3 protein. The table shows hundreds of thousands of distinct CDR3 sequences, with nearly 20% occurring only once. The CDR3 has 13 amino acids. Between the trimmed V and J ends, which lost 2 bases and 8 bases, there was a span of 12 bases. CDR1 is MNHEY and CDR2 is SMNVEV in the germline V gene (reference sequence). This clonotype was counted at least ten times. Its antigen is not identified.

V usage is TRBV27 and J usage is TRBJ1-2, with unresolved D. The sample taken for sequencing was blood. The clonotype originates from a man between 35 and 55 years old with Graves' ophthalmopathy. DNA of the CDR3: TGTGCCAGCAGTTTAGTGGACGGACGCGGCTACACCTTC. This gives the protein CASSLVDGRGYTF.